Listed below are T cell receptor beta chains from one sample, sequenced in a study of siplizumab effects on memory and regulatory T cells. Generated by immunoSEQ multiplex PCR, the TCRdb table keeps only in-frame clones and is missing some. The table has some 64,000 clones, 65% to 80% seen once. Sequenced: memory CD4+ T cells sorted from blood. The receptors were sampled from a human donor in good health. CDR3s include the opening cysteine and the closing phenylalanine or tryptophan. A D gene is named only where the DNA matches it firmly. Clone size, where shown, is once, few, many, or a class for clones that have expanded.

TRBV5-1	.	TRBJ1-5	few	CASSLDVDNQPQHF	TGCGCCAGCAGCTTGGATGTCGACAATCAGCCCCAGCATTTT
TRBV11-2	.	TRBJ1-5	.	CASSLSSNQPQHF	TGTGCCAGCAGCTTGTCTTCCAATCAGCCCCAGCATTTT
TRBV13	.	TRBJ2-1	.	CASSDRTLGNEQFF	TGTGCCAGCAGCGACAGGACCTTGGGCAATGAGCAGTTCTTC
TRBV5-1	.	TRBJ1-6	.	CASSLATVSNSPLHF	TGCGCCAGCAGCTTGGCTACAGTATCTAATTCACCCCTCCACTTT
TRBV21-1	.	TRBJ1-6	.	CASPRDIKCPLHF	TGTGCCAGTCCCCGGGACATTAAATGCCCCCTCCACTTT
TRBV28	TRBD1	TRBJ2-1	.	CASSLDRVRNEQFF	TGTGCCAGCAGTCTCGACAGGGTGCGGAATGAGCAGTTCTTC
TRBV6-5	.	TRBJ1-2	few	CASSPPGSYGYTF	TGTGCCAGCAGCCCCCCAGGGAGCTATGGCTACACCTTC
TRBV7-2	TRBD1	TRBJ1-5	once	CASSQQGDSNQPQHF	TGTGCCAGCAGCCAACAGGGGGATAGCAATCAGCCCCAGCATTTT
TRBV5-4	.	TRBJ1-1	few	CASSSMTERHRNTEAFF	TGTGCCAGCAGCTCCATGACCGAGCGACACCGAAACACTGAAGCTTTCTTT
TRBV7-9	.	TRBJ1-6	once	CASSPRVGSSYNSPLHF	TGTGCCAGCAGCCCGAGGGTCGGGAGCTCCTATAATTCACCCCTCCACTTT
TRBV27	.	TRBJ2-7	.	CATERARGGPYEQYF	TGTGCCACCGAGCGGGCGAGAGGGGGCCCCTACGAGCAGTACTTC